This entry concerns a single TCR beta chain. Its target is not known. These data are taken from a study of CD8+CD57+ T cells in acquired aplastic anemia. Whole-study context: CD4+ and CD8+ cells, once sorted, gave DNA averaging approximately 3.4 ug.

Findings of the study overall: There were roughly 30 CD8+ CDR3 sequences that occurred in both patients and controls. Controls and patients did not differ significantly in CD8+ Simpson's diversity.

The CDR3 is 14 amino acids. V was cut by 0 bases and J by 5 bases, with 8 bases left in between. Germline CDR1 ENHRY, CDR2 SYGVKD. TCR beta VDJ and CDR3 profiling used genomic DNA as template. TCRdb itself ran the reads through MiXCR, one entry per CDR3 protein. The repertoire holds approximately 220,000 distinct CDR3 sequences, with roughly 45% as singletons. Sequencing involved patients with CD8+CD57+ cell expansion previously shown by flow cytometry. The sequenced sample consisted of sorted CD4+, CD8+, or CD8+CD57+ T cells (not recorded which) from PBMCs. This TCR was recovered from a human donor with aplastic anemia. The rearrangement uses TRBV10-3 and TRBJ1-5; unclear D gene. The CDR3 reads CAISESNGDQPQHF. CDR3 bases: TGTGCCATCAGTGAGTCTAACGGAGATCAGCCCCAGCATTTT.